The 19 T cell receptor beta chains below all came from one sample that was sequenced in a study of blood T cell repertoires in COVID-19. Profiled with immunoSEQ multiplex PCR; TCRdb holds only in-frame clones, not every one. The repertoire holds roughly 300,000 clones, with more than 85% as singletons. Sequenced: peripheral blood. The receptors originated from a woman under 40 with COVID-19, enrolled during active disease.

The chain joins TRBV6-4 to TRBJ2-3; unclear D gene. Trimming cost V 4 bases and J 2 bases, with 10 bases left between them. This CDR3 comprises 14 residues. Per germline, CDR1 MRHNA and CDR2 SNTAGT. The CDR3 is CASSVSHTTDTQYF. The CDR3 DNA sequence: TGTGCCAGCAGTGTCTCCCACACCACAGATACGCAGTATTTT.

The genes are TRBV2 and TRBJ1-1; D gene ambiguous. Trimming pared 0 bases from V and 3 bases from J, leaving 5 bases between. This CDR3 has 13 amino acids. Germline CDR1 is SNHLY and CDR2 is FYNNEI. CDR3 loop: CASSEAGHTEAFF. The CDR3 coding sequence is TGTGCCAGCAGTGAAGCTGGGCACACTGAAGCTTTCTTT.

V usage is TRBV30 and J usage is TRBJ1-3; a weak D match, TRBD1 (6 bases). V was shortened by 5 bases and J by 0 bases, with 8 bases between the two germline ends. The CDR3 contains 13 residues. CDR1 GTSNPN and CDR2 SVGIG come from the germline V gene (reference sequence). The CDR3 is CAWDRNSGNTIYF. DNA for the CDR3: TGTGCCTGGGACAGGAACTCTGGAAACACCATATATTTT.

This chain connects TRBV3-1 (or the pseudogene TRBV3-2) to TRBJ1-1; possible D gene TRBD1, 5 bases. CDR1 LGHDT and CDR2 YNNKEL come from the germline V gene (reference sequence). Deletions cut 8 bases from V and 4 bases from J, with 11 bases between. This CDR3 has 12 residues. The CDR3 here is CASQSGGTEAFF. The DNA for the CDR3 is TGTGCCAGCCAGTCGGGGGGCACTGAAGCTTTCTTT.

This clone was picked up a small number of times. This rearrangement joins TRBV28 to TRBJ2-7; D unclear. CDR1 is MDHEN and CDR2 is SYDVKM in the germline V gene. V was pared by 8 bases and J by 5 bases, with 13 bases between. The CDR3 covers 12 residues. The CDR3 DNA follows: TGTGCCAGCGGTCTGTTGGGCCACGAGCAGTACTTC. Its protein product is CASGLLGHEQYF.

This chain connects TRBV6-5 to TRBJ1-6; perhaps TRBD1 as D (5 bases). The CDR3 totals 15 residues. Germline V lookup: CDR1 MNHEY, CDR2 SVGAGI. The V end was cut by 6 bases, the J end by 4 bases, with 13 bases between. CDR3 DNA sequence: TGTGCCAGCAGAGCCCAGGGCGTTTATAATTCACCCCTCCACTTT. It specifies CASRAQGVYNSPLHF.

This chain links TRBV27 with TRBJ1-1, with TRBD1 identical over 10 bases. J gave up 4 bases and V 4 bases, and 3 bases lay outside the gene matches. Germline V CDR1 and CDR2: MNHEY, SMNVEV (reference sequence). CDR3 length: 14 amino acids. CDR3 region: CASSSRQGATEAFF. As DNA, the CDR3 is TGTGCCAGCAGTTCCCGACAGGGGGCCACTGAAGCTTTCTTT.

The CDR3, as DNA: TGTGCCAGCAGCTTAATCGGGGGGTGGCAGCCCCAGCATTTT. This encodes CASSLIGGWQPQHF. The V and J genes are TRBV7-2 and TRBJ1-5; tentatively, D is TRBD1 (5 bases). The germline CDR1 and CDR2 sequences are SGHTA and FQGNSA. Between the trimmed V and J ends, which lost 2 bases and 7 bases, there was a span of 12 bases. The CDR3 extends over 14 amino acids.

J is TRBJ2-7 and V is TRBV18; tentatively, D is TRBD2 (6 bases). Trimming left V 3 bases short and J 3 bases short, with 12 bases between. In germline, CDR1 is KGHSH, CDR2 LQKENI. This CDR3 has 14 residues. The CDR3 DNA is TGTGCCAGCTCACCTACTAGCAGAGACTACGAGCAGTACTTC. Translating gives CASSPTSRDYEQYF. The full variable domain, with the rest looked up from reference TRBV18 and TRBJ2-7, is NAGVMQNPRHLVRRRGQEARLRCSPMKGHSHVYWYRQLPEEGLKFMVYLQKENIIDESGMPKERFSAEFPKEGPSILRIQQVVRGDSAAYFCASSPTSRDYEQYFGPGTRLTVT.

The chain is built from TRBV5-1 and TRBJ2-1; D not resolved. The CDR3 spans 15 residues. Trimming pared 4 bases from V and 5 bases from J, leaving 16 bases between. Germline values: CDR1 SGHRS, CDR2 YFSETQ. The chain's CDR3 is CASSLQNMLDNEQFF. The CDR3 DNA is TGCGCCAGCAGCCTCCAGAACATGTTGGACAATGAGCAGTTCTTC.

The chain employs TRBV30 and TRBJ1-6, with D perhaps TRBD1 (5 bases). Germline CDR1 and CDR2: GTSNPN and SVGIG (reference sequence). The CDR3 runs 15 residues. V shed 4 bases and J shed 6 bases, with 16 bases lying between them. As DNA, the CDR3 is TGTGCCTGGACCGCCAGGGCTGACTTTAATTCACCCCTCCACTTT. Amino acid sequence: CAWTARADFNSPLHF.

This clone came up many times. The genes are TRBV6-5 and TRBJ2-1; no clear D gene. The CDR3 is made up of 12 amino acids. The germline CDR1 and CDR2 sequences are MNHEY and SVGAGI. Trimming shortened V by 6 bases and J by 9 bases, and 12 bases separated the two germline ends. CDR3 in amino acids: CASSFRDGEQFF. In DNA form, the CDR3 reads TGTGCCAGCAGCTTCCGAGATGGTGAGCAGTTCTTC.

DNA of the CDR3: TGTGCCTGGAGCGCTAGCGGATACTCCTACAATGAGCAGTTCTTC. Translating gives CAWSASGYSYNEQFF. V usage is TRBV30 and J usage is TRBJ2-1; 7 positions match TRBD2. J was trimmed by 0 bases and V by 3 bases; bases with no gene match: 5. The CDR3 covers 15 residues. Germline V gene lookup returns CDR1 GTSNPN and CDR2 SVGIG (reference sequence). Full variable domain (missing parts from reference TRBV30 and TRBJ2-1): SQTIHQWPATLVQPVGSPLSLECTVEGTSNPNLYWYRQAAGRGLQLLFYSVGIGQISSEVPQNLSASRPQDRQFILSSKKLLLSDSGFYLCAWSASGYSYNEQFFGPGTRLTVL.

This CDR3 is CASRPRDSSGEQFF. The CDR3 DNA sequence: TGTGCCAGCAGACCCCGGGATAGCTCAGGCGAGCAGTTCTTC. V and J are TRBV6-5 and TRBJ2-1; weak D call: TRBD2 (5 bases). Germline V gene sequence: CDR1 MNHEY, CDR2 SVGAGI. This CDR3 region has 14 residues. The V and J ends lost 6 bases and 10 bases respectively, with 19 bases between them.

Notes on this clone: Other DNA sequences from this sample encode an identical CDR3 as well. The chain recombines TRBV27 with TRBJ2-7; 8 bases map to TRBD1. Germline trimming cut 6 bases from V and 1 base from J; bases unmatched to any gene: 8. This CDR3 is built from 15 residues. CDR1 MNHEY and CDR2 SMNVEV come from the germline V gene (reference sequence). The CDR3 nucleotides read TGTGCCAGCAGCTCCGGACAGGGATTGTCCTACGAGCAGTACTTC. This codes for CASSSGQGLSYEQYF.

The rearrangement uses TRBV27 and TRBJ1-4; 8 nucleotides align to TRBD1. This CDR3 is built from 14 residues. Trimming removed 8 bases from V and 7 bases from J; junction bases left unmatched: 9. Germline V lookup: CDR1 MNHEY, CDR2 SMNVEV (reference sequence). The CDR3 DNA reads as TGTGCCAGCCGCGGGCGGACAGGGTTTGAAAAACTGTTTTTT. Its translation is CASRGRTGFEKLFF.

V gene TRBV30 combines with J gene TRBJ1-5, with 9 bases matching TRBD1. The CDR3 extends over 13 amino acids. In germline, CDR1 is GTSNPN, CDR2 SVGIG (reference sequence). V lost 3 bases to trimming and J lost 5 bases; unmatched junction nucleotides: 2. CDR3 nucleotides: TGTGCCTGGAGCACAGGGGGCCATCAGCCCCAGCATTTT. It translates to CAWSTGGHQPQHF.

The chain has TRBV5-1 and TRBJ1-1; TRBD1 is a possible D gene (6 bases). V was pared by 0 bases and J by 4 bases, with 13 bases between. The germline V gene has CDR1 SGHRS and CDR2 YFSETQ. This CDR3 has 15 residues. For the CDR3, the DNA is TGCGCCAGCAGCTTGGGGCAGGGGAGTTTCACTGAAGCTTTCTTT. As protein: CASSLGQGSFTEAFF.

About this clone: The identical CDR3 is also encoded by other nucleotide sequences in the sample. The chain has TRBV5-1 and TRBJ2-5, with TRBD2 matching over 14 bases. The CDR3 has 16 amino acids. From germline, CDR1 is SGHRS and CDR2 YFSETQ. V was pared by 4 bases and J by 5 bases, with 7 bases of the junction left unmatched. The DNA for the CDR3 is TGCGCCAGCAGCCTCGGGACTAGCGGGAGTGGGGAGACCCAGTACTTC. Its translation is CASSLGTSGSGETQYF.